A single count supports the clone carrying this T cell receptor beta chain. Its antigen remains unidentified. The data stem from a study of response to subunit inactivated influenza vaccine. Study-wide results and limits: Only a handful of new T cells, the authors suggested, are recruited with each seasonal influenza vaccination.

TCRdb reprocessed the RT-PCR reads with MiXCR, giving one entry per CDR3 protein. The sample consists of about 530,000 distinct CDR3 sequences, under 15% of them appearing once. Germline loops: CDR1 SGDLS, CDR2 YYNGEE. The CDR3 spans 15 residues. The J segment lost 4 bases and the V segment lost 3 bases, leaving 3 bases of the junction unmatched. The TCR originated in a man in his fifties or sixties who received an inactivated influenza vaccine. The chain has TRBV9 and TRBJ2-5; 13 nucleotides match TRBD2. Here the sequenced sample was PBMCs from blood, taken 40 to 50 days after vaccination. CDR3 sequence reads: CASSAGTSGVETQYF. CDR3 DNA: TGTGCCAGCAGCGCAGGGACTAGCGGGGTAGAGACCCAGTACTTC.